This T cell receptor (beta chain) was found in a study of shared clonotypes between healthy human individuals. Findings and limits, study-wide: Non-shared clonotypes displayed generation probabilities falling below those of clonotypes present in all four donors. Tissue TCR repertoires likely differ from these blood-only repertoires.

The study drew all its donors from Caucasian adults living in Nashville, Tennessee. This clone was detected only a few times. What it recognizes is unknown. Each subset's genomic DNA was shared equally among a number of immunoSEQ plates. Some clones are missing from TCRdb's copy, which holds only in-frame ones; the method was immunoSEQ multiplex PCR. The table shows over a million clones, with 95% to 97% occurring only once. This CDR3 has 14 amino acids. Germline lookup yields CDR1 SGDLS and CDR2 YYNGEE. V lost 0 bases, J lost 4 bases, and 11 bases lay in between. The sequence came from a man aged 25-40 years in good health. Input material: naive CD4+ T cells sorted from blood. Subset defined: CD45RA+ positively selected. This chain connects TRBV9 to TRBJ2-7; D remains ambiguous. The CDR3 region has the DNA TGTGCCAGCAGCGTAGGTGTGTATGGATACGAGCAGTACTTC. Protein: CASSVGVYGYEQYF.